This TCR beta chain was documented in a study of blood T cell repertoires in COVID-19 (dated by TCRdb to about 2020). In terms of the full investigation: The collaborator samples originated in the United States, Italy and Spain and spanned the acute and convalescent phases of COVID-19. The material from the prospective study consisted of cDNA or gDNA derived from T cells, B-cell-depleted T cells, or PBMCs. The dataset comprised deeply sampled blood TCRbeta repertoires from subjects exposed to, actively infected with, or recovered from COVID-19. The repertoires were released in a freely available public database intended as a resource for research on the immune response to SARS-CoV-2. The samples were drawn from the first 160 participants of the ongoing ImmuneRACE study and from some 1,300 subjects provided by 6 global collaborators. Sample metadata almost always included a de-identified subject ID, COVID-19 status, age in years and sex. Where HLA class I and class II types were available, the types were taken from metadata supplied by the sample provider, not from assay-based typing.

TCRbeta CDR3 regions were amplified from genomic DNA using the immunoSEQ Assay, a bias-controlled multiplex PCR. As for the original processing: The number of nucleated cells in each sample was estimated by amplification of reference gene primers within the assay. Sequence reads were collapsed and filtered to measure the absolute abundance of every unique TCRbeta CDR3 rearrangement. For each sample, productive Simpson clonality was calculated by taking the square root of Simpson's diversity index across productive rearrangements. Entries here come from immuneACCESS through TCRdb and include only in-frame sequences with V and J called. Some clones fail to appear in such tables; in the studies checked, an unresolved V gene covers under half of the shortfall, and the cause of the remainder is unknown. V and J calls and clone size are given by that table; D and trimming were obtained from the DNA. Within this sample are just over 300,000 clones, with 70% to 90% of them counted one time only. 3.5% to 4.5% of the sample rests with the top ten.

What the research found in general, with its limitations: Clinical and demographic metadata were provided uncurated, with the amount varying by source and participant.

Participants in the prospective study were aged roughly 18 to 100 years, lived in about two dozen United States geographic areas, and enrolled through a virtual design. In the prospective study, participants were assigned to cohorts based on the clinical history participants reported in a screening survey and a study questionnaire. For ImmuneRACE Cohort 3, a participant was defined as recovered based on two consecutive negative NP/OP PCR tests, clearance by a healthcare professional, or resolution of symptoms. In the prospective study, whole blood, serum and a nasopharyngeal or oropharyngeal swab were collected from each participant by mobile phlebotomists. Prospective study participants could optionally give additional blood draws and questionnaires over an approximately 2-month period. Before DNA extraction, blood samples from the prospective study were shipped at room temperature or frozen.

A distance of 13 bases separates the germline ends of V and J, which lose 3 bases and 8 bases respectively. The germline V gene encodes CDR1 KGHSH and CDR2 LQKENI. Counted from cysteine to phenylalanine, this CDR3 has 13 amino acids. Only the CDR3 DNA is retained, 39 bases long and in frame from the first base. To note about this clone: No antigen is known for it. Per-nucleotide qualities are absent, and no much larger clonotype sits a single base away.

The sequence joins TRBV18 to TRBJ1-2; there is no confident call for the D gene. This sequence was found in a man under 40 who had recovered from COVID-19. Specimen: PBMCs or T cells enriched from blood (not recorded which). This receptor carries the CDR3 CASSPEDSHGYTF. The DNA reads TGTGCCAGCTCACCCGAGGATTCCCACGGCTACACCTTC.